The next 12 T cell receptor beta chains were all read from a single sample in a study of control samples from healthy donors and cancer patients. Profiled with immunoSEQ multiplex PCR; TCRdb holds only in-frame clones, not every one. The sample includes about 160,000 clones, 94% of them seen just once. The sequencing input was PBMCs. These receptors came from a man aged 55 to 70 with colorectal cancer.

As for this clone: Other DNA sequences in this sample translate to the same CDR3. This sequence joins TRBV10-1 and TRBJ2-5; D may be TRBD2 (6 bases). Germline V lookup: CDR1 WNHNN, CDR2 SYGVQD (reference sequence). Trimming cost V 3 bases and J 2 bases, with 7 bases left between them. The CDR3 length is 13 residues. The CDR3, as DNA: TGCGCCAGCAGTGAAGGAGGGCAAGAGACCCAGTACTTC. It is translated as CASSEGGQETQYF.

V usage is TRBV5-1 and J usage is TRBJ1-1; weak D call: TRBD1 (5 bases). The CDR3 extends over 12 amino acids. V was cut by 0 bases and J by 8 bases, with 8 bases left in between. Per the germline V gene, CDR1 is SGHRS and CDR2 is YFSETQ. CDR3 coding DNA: TGCGCCAGCAGCTTGGAGGGGCCAGAAGCTTTCTTT. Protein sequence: CASSLEGPEAFF.

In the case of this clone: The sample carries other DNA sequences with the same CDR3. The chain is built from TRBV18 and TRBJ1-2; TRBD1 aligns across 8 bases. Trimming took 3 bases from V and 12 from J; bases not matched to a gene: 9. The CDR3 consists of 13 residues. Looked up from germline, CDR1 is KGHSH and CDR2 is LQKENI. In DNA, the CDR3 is TGTGCCAGCTCACCCTCCGGGACAGGAGACCACACCTTC. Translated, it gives CASSPSGTGDHTF.

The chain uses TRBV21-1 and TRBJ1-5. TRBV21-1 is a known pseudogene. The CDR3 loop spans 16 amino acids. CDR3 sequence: CASSKTGDYSNQPQHF. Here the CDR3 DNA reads TGTGCCAGCAGCAAAACTGGGGATTATAGCAATCAGCCCCAGCATTTT.

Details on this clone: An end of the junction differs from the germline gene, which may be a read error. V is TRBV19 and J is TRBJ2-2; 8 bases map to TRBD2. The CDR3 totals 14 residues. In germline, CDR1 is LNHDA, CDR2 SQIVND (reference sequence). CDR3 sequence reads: CASNIAGRTGELFF. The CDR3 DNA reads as TGTGCCAGTAATATAGCGGGGAGAACCGGGGAGCTGTTTTTT.

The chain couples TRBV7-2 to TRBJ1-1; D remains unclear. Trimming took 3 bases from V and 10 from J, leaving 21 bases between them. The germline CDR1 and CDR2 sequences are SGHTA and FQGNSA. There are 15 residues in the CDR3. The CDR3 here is CASSLFSFASRGAFF. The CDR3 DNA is TGTGCCAGCAGCTTGTTCTCGTTCGCGTCCCGTGGAGCTTTCTTT.

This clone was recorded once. CDR3 coding DNA: TGTGCCTGGTCACCGTCACAGGGGCATTCACCCCTCCACTTT. It specifies CAWSPSQGHSPLHF. The gene calls are TRBV30 and TRBJ1-6; 7 nucleotides line up with TRBD1. Germline V gene lookup returns CDR1 GTSNPN and CDR2 SVGIG (reference sequence). The J segment lost 8 bases and the V segment lost 5 bases, leaving 9 bases of the junction unmatched. This CDR3 comprises 14 residues.

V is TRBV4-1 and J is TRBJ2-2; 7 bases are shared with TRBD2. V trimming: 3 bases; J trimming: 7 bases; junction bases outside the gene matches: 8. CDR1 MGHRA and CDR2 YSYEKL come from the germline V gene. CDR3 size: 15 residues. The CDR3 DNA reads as TGCGCCAGCAGCCATTGGCGGGGGACGGACGGGGAGCTGTTTTTT. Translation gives CASSHWRGTDGELFF.

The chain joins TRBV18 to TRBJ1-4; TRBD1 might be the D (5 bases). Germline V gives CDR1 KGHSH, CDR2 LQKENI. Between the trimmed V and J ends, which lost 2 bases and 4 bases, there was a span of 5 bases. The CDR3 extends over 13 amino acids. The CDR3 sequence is CASSPGGNEKLFF. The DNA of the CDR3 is TGTGCCAGCTCACCAGGGGGTAATGAAAAACTGTTTTTT.

DNA of the CDR3: TGTGCCAGCAGCCCCGAGCGGGGGATCTCCTACAATGAGCAGTTCTTC. It encodes CASSPERGISYNEQFF. The chain joins TRBV11-1 to TRBJ2-1; 8 nucleotides agree with TRBD2. Per the germline V gene, CDR1 is SGHAT and CDR2 is FQDESV (reference sequence). The CDR3 is 16 amino acids. After removal of 5 bases from V and 0 bases from J, the junction contained 6 bases not matched to a gene.

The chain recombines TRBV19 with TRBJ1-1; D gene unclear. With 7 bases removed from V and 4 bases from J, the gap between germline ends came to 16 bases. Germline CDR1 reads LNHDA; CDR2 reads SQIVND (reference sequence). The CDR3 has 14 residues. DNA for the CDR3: TGTGCCAGTACCCAGAGGGCCCCAGGCACTGAAGCTTTCTTT. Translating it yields CASTQRAPGTEAFF.

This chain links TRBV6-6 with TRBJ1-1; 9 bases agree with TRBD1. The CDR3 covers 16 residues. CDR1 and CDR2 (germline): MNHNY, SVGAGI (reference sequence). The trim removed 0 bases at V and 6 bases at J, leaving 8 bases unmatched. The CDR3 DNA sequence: TGTGCCAGCAGTTACTCGGAGGGACAGGGTGTTGCTGAAGCTTTCTTT. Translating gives CASSYSEGQGVAEAFF.